The next 32 T cell receptor beta chains were all read from a single sample in a study of blood T cell repertoires in COVID-19. TCRdb's table, derived via immunoSEQ multiplex PCR, lists solely in-frame clones and lacks some. Of 30,000 to 35,000 clones listed, 80% to 90% are singletons. The sample taken for sequencing was peripheral blood. All receptors come from a man in his forties or fifties with acute or convalescent COVID-19.

This sequence joins TRBV7-3 and TRBJ2-1; TRBD2 matches at 7 bases. V lost 2 bases to trimming and J lost 2 bases; unmatched junction nucleotides: 3. Germline V CDR1 and CDR2: SGHTA, FQGTGA. The CDR3 extends over 15 amino acids. The CDR3 nucleotides read TGTGCCAGCAGCTTAGCGGGAGTCCCCTACAATGAGCAGTTCTTC. This codes for CASSLAGVPYNEQFF.

The V gene is TRBV18, the J gene TRBJ2-2, with D perhaps TRBD2 (6 bases). Per the germline V gene, CDR1 is KGHSH and CDR2 is LQKENI. CDR3 length: 16 residues. The ends were cut back, 3 bases at V and 4 bases at J, with 15 bases in the middle. The CDR3 region is CASSPPTGVVTGELFF. CDR3 in DNA: TGTGCCAGCTCACCTCCTACGGGAGTAGTCACCGGGGAGCTGTTTTTT.

V is TRBV6-6 and J is TRBJ1-1, with D tentatively TRBD1 (5 bases). In germline, CDR1 is MNHNY, CDR2 SVGAGI (reference sequence). Trimming removed 2 bases from V and 3 bases from J, with 13 bases in between. This CDR3 has 15 amino acids. DNA for the CDR3: TGTGCCAGCAGTTACCCCTGGGGGGGGGACACTGAAGCTTTCTTT. Translating gives CASSYPWGGDTEAFF.

The chain carries TRBV5-1 and TRBJ2-6; perhaps TRBD1 as D (6 bases). Germline CDR1 SGHRS, CDR2 YFSETQ. V gave up 1 base and J gave up 4 bases, with 9 bases separating them. The CDR3 has 15 amino acids. The CDR3 region has the DNA TGCGCCAGCAGCTTGACAGGGTCCGGGGCCAACGTCCTGACTTTC. Translating it yields CASSLTGSGANVLTF.

V is TRBV28 and J is TRBJ1-2, with D perhaps TRBD1 (6 bases). Germline V lookup: CDR1 MDHEN, CDR2 SYDVKM. CDR3 length: 15 residues. V lost 2 bases, J lost 6 bases, and 16 bases lay in between. The CDR3 nucleotides are TGTGCCAGCAGTTTAACGTGGGAACAGGGAAATGGCTACACCTTC. This sequence encodes CASSLTWEQGNGYTF.

V is TRBV9 and J is TRBJ1-6, with TRBD1 as a possible D gene (5 bases). Germline-derived CDR1 and CDR2 are SGDLS and YYNGEE. This CDR3 comprises 15 residues. V lost 4 bases and J lost 6, with 14 bases in between. CDR3 DNA sequence: TGTGCCAGCAGCTCCTCGGGACTTTCTAATTCACCCCTCCACTTT. Its protein is CASSSSGLSNSPLHF.

This clone was counted once. V is TRBV5-1 and J is TRBJ2-3; 7 bases are a match to TRBD1. The V and J ends lost 1 base and 1 base, in that order; junction bases with no gene match: 3. Germline V gives CDR1 SGHRS, CDR2 YFSETQ. The CDR3 has 15 amino acids. The CDR3 loop reads CASSLTGVGTDTQYF. In DNA form, the CDR3 reads TGCGCCAGCAGCTTGACAGGGGTGGGCACAGATACGCAGTATTTT.

This clone was detected a few times. The gene calls are TRBV28 and TRBJ1-6; D is perhaps TRBD1 (5 bases). Germline V gene data show CDR1 as MDHEN and CDR2 as SYDVKM. Trimming stripped 7 bases from V and 0 bases from J, with 13 bases between. The CDR3 sequence is 16 residues long. CDR3 in amino acids: CASTPAGGSYNSPLHF. The CDR3 DNA reads as TGTGCCAGCACCCCCGCCGGGGGCTCCTATAATTCACCCCTCCACTTT.

The genes are TRBV19 and TRBJ1-1, with 8 bases identical to TRBD1. This CDR3 is 13 amino acids long. Trimming cost V 7 bases and J 8 bases; bases outside gene matches: 9. Per germline, CDR1 LNHDA and CDR2 SQIVND (reference sequence). The CDR3 DNA reads TGTGCCAGTACCAGTTCCGGGACAGGAGAAGCTTTCTTT. Translated, it gives CASTSSGTGEAFF.

This clone has only a few counts. The chain combines TRBV7-8 with TRBJ2-7; 7 bases map to TRBD1. Germline values: CDR1 SGHVS, CDR2 FQNEAQ. V was pared by 5 bases and J by 2 bases, with 12 bases of the junction left unmatched. This CDR3 is built from 16 residues. The CDR3, as DNA: TGTGCCAGCAGCCTTCCCTCCTGGGACAGAACCTACGAGCAGTACTTC. Translating it yields CASSLPSWDRTYEQYF.

The J gene is TRBJ2-1, the V gene TRBV9; D possibly corresponds to TRBD2 (6 bases). Germline V CDR1 and CDR2: SGDLS, YYNGEE. The V gene lost 3 bases and the J gene lost 0 bases, with 13 bases spanning the gap. The CDR3 runs to 16 residues. CDR3 sequence (DNA): TGTGCCAGCAGCGGGTTGGGACTGTTCTCCTACAATGAGCAGTTCTTC. Protein: CASSGLGLFSYNEQFF.

With regard to this clone: Within the sample, other DNA sequences also encode this same CDR3. The rearrangement uses TRBV13 and TRBJ2-7, with 11 bases aligning to TRBD1. CDR3 length: 15 amino acids. Germline CDR1 reads PRHDT; CDR2 reads FYEKMQ (reference sequence). Germline trimming cut 0 bases from V and 7 bases from J; bases unmatched to any gene: 5. The CDR3 sequence is CASSLGGTGGREQYF. In DNA form, the CDR3 reads TGTGCCAGCAGCTTAGGGGGGACAGGGGGTAGGGAGCAGTACTTC.

This clone appeared once. The J gene is TRBJ2-7, the V gene TRBV20-1; D remains unclear. Germline V CDR1 and CDR2: DFQATT, SNEGSKA (reference sequence). There are 15 residues in the CDR3. V was trimmed by 3 bases and J by 0 bases, leaving 15 bases between them. This CDR3 reads CSASWSGTSSYEQYF. The CDR3 nucleotides are TGCAGTGCTAGTTGGTCGGGTACGAGCTCCTACGAGCAGTACTTC.

Only a few counts were recorded for this clone. This sequence joins TRBV7-9 and TRBJ2-3; tentative D call: TRBD2 (5 bases). V was trimmed by 5 bases and J by 3 bases, leaving 21 bases between them. Per germline, CDR1 SEHNR and CDR2 FQNEAQ (reference sequence). This CDR3 has 17 amino acids. CDR3 in amino acids: CASSPQRAFALTDTQYF. The CDR3 nucleotides read TGTGCCAGCAGCCCCCAGAGGGCGTTCGCATTGACAGATACGCAGTATTTT.

The rearrangement joins TRBV6-5 to TRBJ1-2; D is possibly TRBD1 (5 bases). Germline V lookup: CDR1 MNHEY, CDR2 SVGAGI. The V and J ends lost 0 bases and 6 bases respectively, with 14 bases between them. The CDR3 totals 15 residues. CDR3 in amino acids: CASSYSGAHRHGYTF. The CDR3 DNA reads as TGTGCCAGCAGTTACTCAGGGGCCCACCGCCATGGCTACACCTTC.

The CDR3 reads CATSGQVWGHTDEQYF. The DNA for the CDR3 is TGTGCCACCAGTGGGCAGGTTTGGGGCCATACTGACGAGCAGTACTTC. The chain links TRBV24-1 to TRBJ2-7; TRBD1 might be the D (5 bases). Germline V gives CDR1 KGHDR, CDR2 SFDVKD. With 5 bases removed from V and 5 bases from J, the gap between germline ends came to 21 bases. The length of the CDR3 is 16 residues.

The chain has TRBV10-2 and TRBJ2-2; D uncertain. The germline CDR1 and CDR2 sequences are WSHSY and SAAADI. The CDR3 covers 13 residues. V was cut by 7 bases and J by 2 bases, with 8 bases left in between. The CDR3 reads CASTATNTGELFF. The CDR3 region has the DNA TGCGCCAGCACAGCGACTAACACCGGGGAGCTGTTTTTT.

Only one count was recorded for this clone. This chain connects TRBV10-3 to TRBJ1-2; D is possibly TRBD1 (6 bases). The CDR3 loop spans 14 amino acids. Trimming cost V 0 bases and J 4 bases, with 9 bases left between them. Germline CDR1 reads ENHRY; CDR2 reads SYGVKD. The CDR3 DNA is TGTGCCATCAGTGAGTCAGGGGGTAGCTATGGCTACACCTTC. Its protein product is CAISESGGSYGYTF.

V gene TRBV24-1 combines with J gene TRBJ2-1; D may be TRBD2 (5 bases). The germline V and J ends were trimmed by 9 bases and 10 bases, with 15 bases remaining between them. Germline V gene data show CDR1 as KGHDR and CDR2 as SFDVKD. This CDR3 contains 12 residues. CDR3 in amino acids: CATGEAGYEQFF. The CDR3 DNA is TGTGCCACCGGCGAGGCGGGCTACGAGCAGTTCTTC.

The chain combines TRBV27 with TRBJ2-5; tentatively, D is TRBD2 (6 bases). The CDR3 runs 18 residues. Germline V lookup: CDR1 MNHEY, CDR2 SMNVEV (reference sequence). Trimming removed 2 bases from V and 1 base from J, with 20 bases in between. The CDR3 sequence is CASSLKRSWEVVQETQYF. CDR3 bases: TGTGCCAGCAGTTTAAAGAGATCGTGGGAGGTAGTCCAAGAGACCCAGTACTTC.

This clone was seen just once. The rearrangement uses TRBV6-5 and TRBJ2-7; 11 positions agree with TRBD1. With 6 bases clipped from V and 5 bases from J, the junction kept 3 bases outside the gene matches. This CDR3 region has 13 residues. Germline CDR1 and CDR2: MNHEY and SVGAGI. The CDR3 is CASSGQGADEQYF. The CDR3 DNA reads TGTGCCAGCAGCGGACAGGGGGCGGACGAGCAGTACTTC.

The rearrangement joins TRBV6-5 to TRBJ2-7; 9 bases agree with TRBD1. V was clipped by 2 bases and J by 2 bases; unmatched bases: 1. CDR3 length: 14 amino acids. CDR1 MNHEY and CDR2 SVGAGI come from the germline V gene. The CDR3 DNA is TGTGCCAGCAGTTACGGGACAGGGCCCTACGAGCAGTACTTC. Its protein is CASSYGTGPYEQYF.

Notes on this clone: The germline gene is not matched at one end of the junction; a read error may be the cause. The chain has TRBV10-1 and TRBJ2-1; D is undetermined. CDR1 and CDR2 (germline): WNHNN, SYGVQD (reference sequence). The CDR3 has 13 residues. The CDR3: CASSESFYHEQFF. CDR3 nucleotides: TGCGCCAGCAGTGAGTCGTTCTACCATGAGCAGTTCTTC.

This clone has a single count. The chain couples TRBV6-1 to TRBJ1-1, with unresolved D. V was cut by 2 bases and J by 8 bases, with 6 bases left in between. Germline-derived CDR1 and CDR2 are MNHNS and SASEGT. The CDR3 runs 11 residues. In DNA, the CDR3 is TGTGCCAGCAGTGAACAGGTCGAAGCTTTCTTT. It specifies CASSEQVEAFF.

The chain combines TRBV5-1 with TRBJ2-1; 7 nucleotides agree with TRBD1. Germline V lookup: CDR1 SGHRS, CDR2 YFSETQ. V lost 2 bases and J lost 2; bases outside the gene matches: 4. The CDR3 contains 15 residues. CDR3 DNA sequence: TGCGCCAGCAGCTTTGACAGGGTCCCCTACAATGAGCAGTTCTTC. Its translation: CASSFDRVPYNEQFF.

This rearrangement joins TRBV5-1 to TRBJ1-3; 7 bases agree with TRBD1. The V gene's germline CDR1 is SGHRS and CDR2 YFSETQ. The CDR3 consists of 14 residues. Trimming at V came to 4 bases and at J to 6 bases, leaving 7 bases not matched to a gene. Here the CDR3 DNA reads TGCGCCAGCAGCCTAGGACAGGCCCAAAACACCATATATTTT. This gives the protein CASSLGQAQNTIYF.

V usage is TRBV19 and J usage is TRBJ2-3, with D maybe TRBD2 (5 bases). This CDR3 is 15 amino acids long. Trimming removed 1 base at V and 0 bases at J, with 8 bases between. The germline gives CDR1 LNHDA, CDR2 SQIVND (reference sequence). This CDR3 is CASSIAGSSTDTQYF. The CDR3 DNA follows: TGTGCCAGTAGTATAGCGGGGTCAAGCACAGATACGCAGTATTTT. The whole variable domain, filled in from reference TRBV19 and TRBJ2-3, reads DGGITQSPKYLFRKEGQNVTLSCEQNLNHDAMYWYRQDPGQGLRLIYYSQIVNDFQKGDIAEGYSVSREKKESFPLTVTSAQKNPTAFYLCASSIAGSSTDTQYFGPGTRLTVL.

V gene TRBV10-3 combines with J gene TRBJ2-1; 7 bases agree with TRBD1. V shed 7 bases, J shed 6 bases, and the junction held 9 bases outside the gene matches. The V gene's germline CDR1 is ENHRY and CDR2 SYGVKD. This CDR3 contains 14 residues. This CDR3 reads CAITDKTGRNEQFF. Written as DNA, the CDR3 is TGTGCCATCACCGACAAGACAGGGCGCAATGAGCAGTTCTTC.

The chain joins TRBV7-3 to TRBJ2-3; possibly TRBD2 for D (5 bases). The germline gives CDR1 SGHTA, CDR2 FQGTGA. V was pared by 1 base and J by 4 bases, with 15 bases between. CDR3 size: 16 residues. The CDR3 DNA sequence: TGTGCCAGCAGCTTAAAGTTCGTGACTACGGCAGATACGCAGTATTTT. Amino acids: CASSLKFVTTADTQYF.

The chain recombines TRBV10-1 with TRBJ2-3; 7 bases map to TRBD1. The V segment lost 0 bases and the J segment 4 bases; nucleotides outside the gene matches: 7. In germline, CDR1 is WNHNN, CDR2 SYGVQD (reference sequence). The CDR3 runs to 16 residues. The CDR3 bases are TGCGCCAGCAGTGAGTCTCCAGGGGGAGCCGCAGATACGCAGTATTTT. As protein: CASSESPGGAADTQYF.

The chain is built from TRBV6-5 and TRBJ1-3, with a weak D call TRBD1 (5 bases). Germline loops: CDR1 MNHEY, CDR2 SVGAGI. The CDR3 has 14 amino acids. Trimming removed 8 bases from V and 4 bases from J, with 15 bases in between. DNA of the CDR3: TGTGCCAGCCGTATGGGGGGACTGGGAAACACCATATATTTT. Its translation: CASRMGGLGNTIYF.

This chain joins TRBV4-2 and TRBJ2-7; 8 nucleotides line up with TRBD2. This CDR3 comprises 16 residues. Germline trimming cut 1 base from V and 2 bases from J; bases unmatched to any gene: 7. The germline V gene encodes CDR1 LGHNA and CDR2 YNFKEQ. The CDR3 DNA reads as TGTGCCAGCAGCCAAGTACTGCGGGGGGCGCCCTACGAGCAGTACTTC. Its translation: CASSQVLRGAPYEQYF.